This TCR beta chain was sequenced in a study of pediatric ulcerative colitis. General study points: Blood samples from a couple of patients yielded substantially fewer templates and were excluded from blood-rectal overlap analysis. No controls had the two rectal clonotypes shared by ulcerative colitis patients. Blood-rectal clonal overlap within each person was significantly higher in ulcerative colitis patients than controls.

Sequencing was performed with immunoSEQ multiplex PCR; in TCRdb, only in-frame clones are kept and a portion is missing. This table has 35,000 to 45,000 clones, roughly 71% appearing once. Concerning this clone: What it recognizes is unknown.

V lost 7 bases and J lost 1; bases outside the gene matches: 8. Germline V gene data show CDR1 as SNHLY and CDR2 as FYNNEI. The CDR3 consists of 16 residues. The rectum was sampled with one to two pinch biopsies at colonoscopy. Ulcerative colitis patients received no immunosuppressive medication before the diagnostic colonoscopy. The J gene is TRBJ2-1, the V gene TRBV2; 9 nucleotides match TRBD2. The clonotype comes from a boy between 10 and 17 years old with severe ulcerative colitis. The specimen sequenced was gut tissue. The CDR3 DNA follows: TGTGCCAGCACCCTGCGGGGGGGCCAGTCCTACAATGAGCAGTTCTTC. This translates into CASTLRGGQSYNEQFF.